This passage covers 21 T cell receptor beta chains from one sample sequenced in a study of cytomegalovirus exposure and HLA in healthy donors. The primer mix had 60 Vbeta and 13 Jbeta primers. The assay was immunoSEQ multiplex PCR, and TCRdb's table has in-frame clones only and misses some. The data contain approximately 150,000 clones, more than 70% of them singletons. Sequencing used PBMCs. These receptors were taken from a woman aged 55-70 years in good health and CMV-seronegative.

The sample holds a few counts of this clone. As DNA, the CDR3 is TGTGCCAGCAGTTTATGGGGACAGGGGTCCTACGAGCAGTACTTC. This gives the protein CASSLWGQGSYEQYF. The chain links TRBV27 to TRBJ2-7, with TRBD1 matching 10 bases. The CDR3 covers 15 residues. V gave up 1 base and J gave up 1 base; unmatched junction bases: 1. CDR1 MNHEY and CDR2 SMNVEV come from the germline V gene (reference sequence).

This sequence joins TRBV2 and TRBJ2-1, with a weak D call TRBD1 (5 bases). Looked up from germline, CDR1 is SNHLY and CDR2 is FYNNEI. The V gene lost 2 bases and the J gene lost 3 bases, with 8 bases spanning the gap. The CDR3 extends over 14 amino acids. This CDR3 is CASSEQGSYNEQFF. The CDR3 coding sequence is TGTGCCAGCAGTGAACAGGGCAGCTACAATGAGCAGTTCTTC.

This chain uses TRBV12-2 with TRBJ1-2. TRBV12-2 is an annotated pseudogene. The CDR3 runs to 10 residues. The CDR3 is CASRCNGYTF. The DNA of the CDR3 is TGTGCAAGTCGCTGTAATGGCTACACCTTC.

This chain uses TRBV9 with TRBJ2-7; possibly TRBD1 for D (6 bases). The CDR3 is made up of 14 amino acids. Per germline, CDR1 SGDLS and CDR2 YYNGEE. With 3 bases removed from V and 0 bases from J, the gap between germline ends came to 10 bases. This chain's CDR3 is CASSEGGSSYEQYF. CDR3 in DNA: TGTGCCAGCAGCGAAGGGGGTAGCTCCTACGAGCAGTACTTC.

This rearrangement joins TRBV5-1 to TRBJ2-1, with D maybe TRBD2 (7 bases). Trimming removed 0 bases at V and 9 bases at J, with 16 bases between. Germline V gene data show CDR1 as SGHRS and CDR2 as YFSETQ. The CDR3 consists of 15 residues. This CDR3 is CASSLEVGGPGEQFF. The CDR3 DNA follows: TGCGCCAGCAGCTTGGAGGTGGGGGGGCCGGGTGAGCAGTTCTTC.

The chain links TRBV28 to TRBJ2-1, with 8 nucleotides matching TRBD2. Germline V CDR1 and CDR2: MDHEN, SYDVKM. V was clipped by 3 bases and J by 6 bases; unmatched bases: 7. This CDR3 region has 15 residues. This CDR3 reads CASSFNTGGLNEQFF. The CDR3 DNA reads TGTGCCAGCAGTTTTAACACGGGGGGGCTCAATGAGCAGTTCTTC.

Only a few counts were recorded for this clone. The chain has TRBV18 and TRBJ1-1; no firm D call. V lost 5 bases and J lost 1, with 11 bases in between. The CDR3 has 14 amino acids. Germline values: CDR1 KGHSH, CDR2 LQKENI. Here the CDR3 reads CASSLETENTEAFF. The CDR3 nucleotides are TGTGCCAGCTCATTAGAAACAGAGAACACTGAAGCTTTCTTT.

The genes are TRBV6-7 and TRBJ2-3, with D tentatively TRBD2 (6 bases). TRBV6-7 is designated an ORF whose function remains uncertain. CDR3 size: 18 residues. V was pared by 8 bases and J by 2 bases, with 26 bases between. CDR3 nucleotides: TGTGCCAGCTCCCCTATGGGGGAGGAGTGGGGAAACACAGATACGCAGTATTTT. Amino acids: CASSPMGEEWGNTDTQYF.

The chain is built from TRBV19 and TRBJ1-1; tentative D call: TRBD1 (6 bases). The CDR3 contains 15 residues. CDR1 LNHDA and CDR2 SQIVND come from the germline V gene (reference sequence). Trimming took off 7 bases at V and 1 base at J, with 16 bases between the two ends. CDR3 loop: CASTALDRKNTEAFF. The CDR3, as DNA: TGTGCCAGTACCGCATTAGACAGGAAGAACACTGAAGCTTTCTTT.

This clone was seen only a few times. This chain uses TRBV6-1 with TRBJ1-6; possibly TRBD1 for D (5 bases). V gave up 8 bases and J gave up 9 bases, with 14 bases separating them. In germline, CDR1 is MNHNS, CDR2 SASEGT. The CDR3 length is 13 residues. CDR3 DNA: TGTGCCAGCGCGGGCCCGGGGGGTTCACCCCTCCACTTT. Translating gives CASAGPGGSPLHF.

As for this clone: One junction end does not reproduce the germline sequence, and a read error may be involved. This chain joins TRBV7-7 and TRBJ2-3, with 8 bases lining up with TRBD1. This CDR3 comprises 14 residues. The germline V gene encodes CDR1 SSHAT and CDR2 FNYEAQ (reference sequence). The CDR3 DNA follows: TGTGCTAGCAGCCAAAGGACAGGGACAGATACGCAGTATTTT. It codes for CASSQRTGTDTQYF. The complete variable domain, with remaining parts taken from reference TRBV7-7 and TRBJ2-3, reads GAGVSQSPRYKVTKRGQDVTLRCDPISSHATLYWYQQALGQGPEFLTYFNYEAQPDKSGLPSDRFSAERPEGSISTLTIQRTEQRDSAMYRCASSQRTGTDTQYFGPGTRLTVL.

The rearrangement joins TRBV29-1 to TRBJ1-5, with 8 positions matching TRBD1. V was clipped by 4 bases and J by 2 bases; unmatched bases: 4. The CDR3 covers 14 residues. Germline-derived CDR1 and CDR2 are SQVTM and ANQGSEA. CDR3: CSVVLQGGNQPQHF. The DNA of the CDR3 is TGCAGCGTTGTACTACAGGGGGGCAATCAGCCCCAGCATTTT.

The chain recombines TRBV30 with TRBJ1-2; 9 positions agree with TRBD1. The germline gives CDR1 GTSNPN, CDR2 SVGIG (reference sequence). This CDR3 has 13 amino acids. J lost 9 bases, V lost 0 bases, and 5 bases had no gene match. CDR3 sequence: CAWSVNRGLRYTF. CDR3 DNA sequence: TGTGCCTGGAGTGTCAACAGGGGGCTCCGCTACACCTTC.

The rearrangement links TRBV29-1 to TRBJ2-5; 8 bases map to TRBD2. Judging by the DNA end, TRBJ2-7 fits better; the J call may be wrong. The CDR3 is 14 residues long. Germline V gives CDR1 SQVTM, CDR2 ANQGSEA. The CDR3 region is CSAAGGYGSYEQYF. DNA for the CDR3: TGCAGCGCTGCGGGGGGTTATGGTTCCTACGAGCAGTACTTC.

V usage is TRBV7-8 and J usage is TRBJ2-1; 9 nucleotides match TRBD2. The V and J ends lost 3 bases and 4 bases, in that order; junction bases with no gene match: 4. Germline V gene sequence: CDR1 SGHVS, CDR2 FQNEAQ. This CDR3 spans 15 amino acids. The CDR3 DNA reads as TGTGCCAGCAGCTTTGGCGGGGGGGGGTACAATGAGCAGTTCTTC. Amino acid sequence: CASSFGGGGYNEQFF.

The chain couples TRBV28 to TRBJ1-6, with a possible D match to TRBD1 (6 bases). V gave up 6 bases and J gave up 5 bases, with 11 bases separating them. The CDR3 loop spans 14 amino acids. CDR1 is MDHEN and CDR2 is SYDVKM in the germline V gene. The CDR3 loop reads CASSTGTNNSPLHF. The CDR3 nucleotides are TGTGCCAGCAGCACCGGGACAAATAATTCACCCCTCCACTTT.

The V and J genes are TRBV28 and TRBJ2-7, with D possibly matching TRBD1 (6 bases). V gave up 6 bases and J gave up 2 bases, with 23 bases separating them. The CDR3 runs 17 residues. Germline V lookup: CDR1 MDHEN, CDR2 SYDVKM. The CDR3 nucleotides are TGTGCCAGCAGCCCCCGGTTGCTCCGGGACACCGCCTACGAGCAGTACTTC. Encoded protein: CASSPRLLRDTAYEQYF. Full variable domain (rest looked up from reference TRBV28 and TRBJ2-7): DVKVTQSSRYLVKRTGEKVFLECVQDMDHENMFWYRQDPGLGLRLIYFSYDVKMKEKGDIPEGYSVSREKKERFSLILESASTNQTSMYLCASSPRLLRDTAYEQYFGPGTRLTVT.

The gene calls are TRBV15 and TRBJ1-2; 7 bases map to TRBD1. Germline V gene sequence: CDR1 LNHNV, CDR2 YYDKDF (reference sequence). J lost 7 bases, V lost 4 bases, and 15 bases had no gene match. CDR3 length: 16 residues. The CDR3 DNA reads as TGTGCCACCAGCAAAGGGGGCCTCCAGGGAGTCTCTGGCTACACCTTC. This gives the protein CATSKGGLQGVSGYTF.

V gene TRBV4-1 combines with J gene TRBJ1-5; TRBD1 agrees at 9 bases. With V trimmed by 1 base and J by 1 base, 5 bases remained unmatched. The CDR3 runs to 17 residues. Germline CDR1 reads MGHRA; CDR2 reads YSYEKL. In nucleotides, the CDR3 is TGCGCCAGCAGCCAAGTCGGACAGGGGACGAGCAATCAGCCCCAGCATTTT. Translation gives CASSQVGQGTSNQPQHF.

In its sample, this clone was seen once. The V call is TRBV5-1, the J call TRBJ2-5; a weak D match, TRBD2 (6 bases). Trimming pared 2 bases from V and 4 bases from J, leaving 15 bases between. CDR1 is SGHRS, CDR2 YFSETQ, per germline. The CDR3 covers 15 residues. The CDR3 reads CASSFRGGSGETQYF. The CDR3, as DNA: TGCGCCAGCAGCTTTCGGGGAGGCTCAGGAGAGACCCAGTACTTC.

The chain is built from TRBV6-5 and TRBJ1-2, with 9 bases lining up with TRBD1. This CDR3 has 14 amino acids. Germline V lookup: CDR1 MNHEY, CDR2 SVGAGI. Germline trimming cut 5 bases from V and 3 bases from J; bases unmatched to any gene: 4. The CDR3 loop is CASSQQGAHYGYTF. CDR3 sequence (DNA): TGTGCCAGCAGTCAACAGGGGGCTCACTATGGCTACACCTTC.